The 29 T cell receptor beta chains below all came from one sample that was sequenced in a study of blood T cell repertoires in COVID-19. Clones were read by immunoSEQ multiplex PCR, and TCRdb kept only the in-frame ones, dropping some. The table shows 250,000 to 400,000 clones, with 85% occurring only once. The sample consisted of PBMCs or T cells enriched from blood (not recorded which). These TCRs come from a woman in her thirties who had been exposed to COVID-19.

The V call is TRBV28, the J call TRBJ1-2, with TRBD1 identical over 7 bases. Germline values: CDR1 MDHEN, CDR2 SYDVKM. The CDR3 length is 15 residues. J gave up 8 bases and V 2 bases, and 11 bases lay outside the gene matches. The CDR3 nucleotides read TGTGCCAGCAGTTTAGCCTCACAGGGGATGGAGGGCTACACCTTC. It is translated as CASSLASQGMEGYTF.

The chain carries TRBV5-1 and TRBJ2-3, with 8 positions matching TRBD2. V shed 6 bases, J shed 0 bases, and the junction held 6 bases outside the gene matches. Germline V gene data show CDR1 as SGHRS and CDR2 as YFSETQ. The CDR3 totals 15 residues. CDR3 sequence (DNA): TGCGCCAGCAAGCTAGCGGGTATCAGCACAGATACGCAGTATTTT. Encoded protein: CASKLAGISTDTQYF. Filled out from reference TRBV5-1 and TRBJ2-3, the complete variable domain reads KAGVTQTPRYLIKTRGQQVTLSCSPISGHRSVSWYQQTPGQGLQFLFEYFSETQRNKGNFPGRFSGRQFSNSRSEMNVSTLELGDSALYLCASKLAGISTDTQYFGPGTRLTVL.

In its sample, this clone was seen once. The rearrangement links TRBV29-1 to TRBJ2-7; TRBD2 matches 13 bases. Per germline, CDR1 SQVTM and CDR2 ANQGSEA. V lost 6 bases to trimming and J lost 5 bases; unmatched junction nucleotides: 4. CDR3 length: 13 amino acids. CDR3 amino acids: CSVGTSGNHEQYF. In DNA form, the CDR3 reads TGCAGCGTGGGGACTAGCGGGAACCACGAGCAGTACTTC.

The V and J genes are TRBV9 and TRBJ1-2; TRBD1 aligns across 10 bases. The CDR3 loop spans 13 amino acids. Looked up from germline, CDR1 is SGDLS and CDR2 is YYNGEE. Trimming removed 3 bases from V and 7 bases from J; junction bases left unmatched: 3. The CDR3 loop reads CASSGQGAIGYTF. Written as DNA, the CDR3 is TGTGCCAGCAGCGGACAGGGGGCCATTGGCTACACCTTC. The whole variable domain, remainder taken from reference TRBV9 and TRBJ1-2, is DSGVTQTPKHLITATGQRVTLRCSPRSGDLSVYWYQQSLDQGLQFLIQYYNGEERAKGNILERFSAQQFPDLHSELNLSSLELGDSALYFCASSGQGAIGYTFGSGTRLTVV.

This chain links TRBV6-5 with TRBJ1-4; possibly TRBD1 for D (6 bases). The ends were cut back, 6 bases at V and 10 bases at J, with 21 bases in the middle. Looked up from germline, CDR1 is MNHEY and CDR2 is SVGAGI. The CDR3 covers 15 residues. The DNA for the CDR3 is TGTGCCAGCAGCCGCGGGGGGGGCGGAGATTTAAAACTGTTTTTT. Residues: CASSRGGGGDLKLFF.

The V gene is TRBV5-1, the J gene TRBJ2-2; D might be TRBD2 (5 bases). Trimming pared 1 base from V and 3 bases from J, leaving 19 bases between. The germline gives CDR1 SGHRS, CDR2 YFSETQ. The CDR3 totals 18 residues. The DNA for the CDR3 is TGCGCCAGCAGCTTGCCGTCCATAGCACTAGTTGACACCGGGGAGCTGTTTTTT. Translation gives CASSLPSIALVDTGELFF.

The rearrangement joins TRBV7-2 to TRBJ2-2, with TRBD2 identical over 14 bases. Germline CDR1 is SGHTA and CDR2 is FQGNSA. The CDR3 length is 17 residues. With V trimmed by 2 bases and J by 7 bases, 6 bases remained unmatched. The CDR3 DNA reads TGTGCCAGCAGCTTAACCGGGACTAGCGGGAGTCACGGGGAGCTGTTTTTT. Translating gives CASSLTGTSGSHGELFF.

This clone was detected only a few times. The chain carries TRBV27 and TRBJ2-6; the match to TRBD1 covers 8 bases. CDR3 size: 18 residues. J gave up 0 bases and V 3 bases, and 7 bases lay outside the gene matches. The germline CDR1 and CDR2 sequences are MNHEY and SMNVEV (reference sequence). Written as DNA, the CDR3 is TGTGCCAGCAGTTTCACAGGGGGGCACCGCTCTGGGGCCAACGTCCTGACTTTC. Its translation: CASSFTGGHRSGANVLTF. Supplemented by reference TRBV27 and TRBJ2-6, the full variable domain reads EAQVTQNPRYLITVTGKKLTVTCSQNMNHEYMSWYRQDPGLGLRQIYYSMNVEVTDKGDVPEGYKVSRKEKRNFPLILESPSPNQTSLYFCASSFTGGHRSGANVLTFGAGSRLTVL.

The chain recombines TRBV28 with TRBJ2-7; TRBD2 matches 15 bases. With V trimmed by 6 bases and J by 6 bases, 12 bases remained unmatched. CDR3 length: 17 amino acids. Germline V CDR1 and CDR2: MDHEN, SYDVKM. CDR3 in DNA: TGTGCCAGCAGCGGACTAGCGGGAGGGCCCGGCGGGGCCGAGCAGTACTTC. This translates into CASSGLAGGPGGAEQYF.

The DNA of the CDR3 is TGTGCCAGCAGTTCCCCGACAGGCAATCAGCCCCAGCATTTT. Its translation: CASSSPTGNQPQHF. The chain links TRBV28 to TRBJ1-5; TRBD1 is a possible D gene (5 bases). The germline gives CDR1 MDHEN, CDR2 SYDVKM. CDR3 length equals 14 residues. V was clipped by 4 bases and J by 2 bases, with 9 bases between them.

The chain joins TRBV5-1 to TRBJ1-4, with 9 bases matching TRBD1. Germline CDR1 reads SGHRS; CDR2 reads YFSETQ. Trimming took 0 bases from V and 7 from J; bases not matched to a gene: 7. The CDR3 spans 16 residues. CDR3 bases: TGCGCCAGCAGCTTGGGGGACAGGGAAGATAGTGAAAAACTGTTTTTT. Encoded protein: CASSLGDREDSEKLFF.

The chain carries TRBV5-1 and TRBJ2-1; 8 nucleotides match TRBD2. Trimming cost V 2 bases and J 7 bases; bases outside gene matches: 8. This CDR3 is built from 15 residues. Germline lookup yields CDR1 SGHRS and CDR2 YFSETQ. The CDR3 sequence is CASSFGYGRANEQFF. The CDR3 DNA sequence: TGCGCCAGCAGCTTTGGCTACGGGAGGGCGAATGAGCAGTTCTTC.

This clone was seen more than once but under ten times. This chain links TRBV28 with TRBJ1-6; 10 bases fit TRBD1. The CDR3 spans 14 residues. Looked up from germline, CDR1 is MDHEN and CDR2 is SYDVKM. V dropped 6 bases and J dropped 10; count of bases not matched to a gene: 6. This CDR3 is CASRDRGRFSPLHF. In DNA, the CDR3 is TGTGCCAGCAGAGACAGGGGGCGCTTCTCACCCCTCCACTTT.

The V gene is TRBV6-5, the J gene TRBJ1-1; maybe TRBD1 (5 bases). The V and J ends lost 7 bases and 3 bases respectively, with 12 bases between them. Germline CDR1 reads MNHEY; CDR2 reads SVGAGI. The CDR3 is 13 residues long. CDR3: CASTQWGDTEAFF. The CDR3 DNA follows: TGTGCCAGCACTCAATGGGGGGACACTGAAGCTTTCTTT.

This chain uses TRBV5-5 with TRBJ1-3, with unresolved D. The CDR3 loop spans 15 amino acids. Germline loops: CDR1 SGHKS, CDR2 YYEKEE (reference sequence). V gave up 3 bases and J gave up 4 bases, with 14 bases separating them. The CDR3 protein is CASSSEAGLGNTIYF. CDR3 nucleotides: TGTGCCAGCAGCTCGGAGGCCGGGTTGGGAAACACCATATATTTT.

This clone showed up just a few times. The rearrangement joins TRBV4-2 to TRBJ1-2; unclear D gene. With 0 bases removed from V and 0 bases from J, the gap between germline ends came to 5 bases. This CDR3 spans 14 amino acids. Looked up from germline, CDR1 is LGHNA and CDR2 is YNFKEQ. CDR3 coding DNA: TGTGCCAGCAGCCAAGATATCGCTAACTATGGCTACACCTTC. Translation gives CASSQDIANYGYTF.

V and J are TRBV19 and TRBJ2-7, with D perhaps TRBD1 (6 bases). CDR1 is LNHDA, CDR2 SQIVND, per germline (reference sequence). V was trimmed by 3 bases and J by 4 bases, leaving 10 bases between them. This CDR3 region has 13 residues. The CDR3 sequence is CASSIHGQYEQYF. CDR3 nucleotide sequence: TGTGCCAGTAGTATCCACGGACAGTACGAGCAGTACTTC.

In its sample, this clone was seen once. The chain has TRBV28 and TRBJ1-1; D unclear. This CDR3 region has 13 residues. The V gene's germline CDR1 is MDHEN and CDR2 SYDVKM. Trimming stripped 6 bases from V and 4 bases from J, with 12 bases between. The DNA of the CDR3 is TGTGCCAGCAGCGGGTCGGGAGGCACTGAAGCTTTCTTT. Its translation is CASSGSGGTEAFF. Using reference TRBV28 and TRBJ1-1 for the parts outside the CDR3, the full variable domain is DVKVTQSSRYLVKRTGEKVFLECVQDMDHENMFWYRQDPGLGLRLIYFSYDVKMKEKGDIPEGYSVSREKKERFSLILESASTNQTSMYLCASSGSGGTEAFFGQGTRLTVV.

The gene calls are TRBV6-2 or TRBV6-3 and TRBJ1-1; TRBD1 agrees at 9 bases. Germline lookup yields CDR1 MNHEY and CDR2 SVGEGT. After removal of 4 bases from V and 4 bases from J, the junction contained 4 bases not matched to a gene. The CDR3 runs to 14 residues. CDR3 coding DNA: TGTGCCAGCAGTTTAAACAGGGGGCTCACTGAAGCTTTCTTT. This gives the protein CASSLNRGLTEAFF.

V usage is TRBV30 and J usage is TRBJ2-3, with a tentative D call TRBD2 (6 bases). From germline, CDR1 is GTSNPN and CDR2 SVGIG (reference sequence). CDR3 size: 13 residues. V was clipped by 7 bases and J by 5 bases, with 16 bases between them. CDR3 in DNA: TGTGCCTCAAACCGGGGGTTGGGAGATACGCAGTATTTT. This sequence encodes CASNRGLGDTQYF.

The chain carries TRBV10-3 and TRBJ1-5; 7 positions match TRBD1. The CDR3 has 13 residues. Germline-derived CDR1 and CDR2 are ENHRY and SYGVKD. The V gene end was trimmed by 9 bases and the J gene end by 2 bases; junction bases not matched to a gene: 4. CDR3 in DNA: TGTGCCATAGGGGGCGATGGCAATCAGCCCCAGCATTTT. It encodes CAIGGDGNQPQHF.

This clone appeared a single time. The V and J genes are TRBV5-6 and TRBJ1-2; 8 positions match TRBD1. CDR1 and CDR2 (germline): SGHDT, YYEEEE. This CDR3 has 14 residues. J gave up 5 bases and V 2 bases, and 5 bases lay outside the gene matches. The CDR3 loop reads CASSLRDRGYGYTF. The CDR3 DNA is TGTGCCAGCAGCTTACGAGACAGGGGATATGGCTACACCTTC.

This clone occurred once. The chain employs TRBV3-1 (or the pseudogene TRBV3-2) and TRBJ1-2; 10 bases are shared with TRBD1. The trim removed 0 bases at V and 8 bases at J, leaving 9 bases unmatched. Germline CDR1 and CDR2: LGHDT and YNNKEL (reference sequence). The CDR3 consists of 16 residues. CDR3: CASSQESGTGEFGYTF. CDR3 sequence (DNA): TGTGCCAGCAGCCAAGAGTCCGGGACAGGGGAATTCGGCTACACCTTC.

This clone has a handful of counts. The chain links TRBV9 to TRBJ2-7; TRBD2 is a possible D gene (5 bases). The V and J ends lost 0 bases and 5 bases respectively, with 9 bases between them. CDR3 length equals 13 residues. Germline CDR1 SGDLS, CDR2 YYNGEE. The CDR3 sequence: CASSVDLAHEQYF. For the CDR3, the DNA is TGTGCCAGCAGCGTAGACCTAGCCCACGAGCAGTACTTC.

The genes are TRBV18 and TRBJ2-5, with 9 positions matching TRBD2. CDR1 and CDR2 from the germline V gene are KGHSH and LQKENI. V lost 4 bases, J lost 4 bases, and 13 bases stayed unmatched. The CDR3 has 17 amino acids. CDR3 nucleotide sequence: TGTGCCAGCTCACGACGTTTAGCGGGGGCTTGGGGAGAGACCCAGTACTTC. This translates into CASSRRLAGAWGETQYF.

This chain joins TRBV4-3 and TRBJ2-2; D uncertain. Trimming removed 0 bases at V and 1 base at J, with 9 bases between. The CDR3 is 16 residues long. Germline assignment: CDR1 LGHNA and CDR2 YSLEER. The CDR3 region is CASSQEFGVNTGELFF. The CDR3 coding sequence is TGCGCCAGCAGCCAAGAGTTCGGAGTGAACACCGGGGAGCTGTTTTTT.

V gene TRBV9 combines with J gene TRBJ2-3; TRBD2 aligns across 7 bases. The germline V gene has CDR1 SGDLS and CDR2 YYNGEE. CDR3 length: 16 amino acids. V lost 3 bases to trimming and J lost 0 bases; unmatched junction nucleotides: 7. In DNA form, the CDR3 reads TGTGCCAGCAGCGCGACGGGGGGACCAAGCACAGATACGCAGTATTTT. Its protein is CASSATGGPSTDTQYF.

In its sample, this clone was seen once. V usage is TRBV30 and J usage is TRBJ1-2; D is uncertain. The germline V gene encodes CDR1 GTSNPN and CDR2 SVGIG (reference sequence). The CDR3 extends over 14 amino acids. V was trimmed by 1 base and J by 2 bases, leaving 11 bases between them. The CDR3 loop reads CAWSGVQLNYGYTF. For the CDR3, the DNA is TGTGCCTGGAGTGGTGTCCAACTAAACTATGGCTACACCTTC.

The chain carries TRBV7-3 and TRBJ1-5; possible D gene TRBD1, 5 bases. Germline V gives CDR1 SGHTA, CDR2 FQGTGA. This CDR3 has 12 amino acids. V lost 9 bases to trimming and J lost 7 bases, with 13 bases between them. The chain's CDR3 is CARGRGEQPQHF. The CDR3 coding sequence is TGTGCCAGGGGGCGGGGTGAGCAGCCCCAGCATTTT. Full variable domain (missing parts from reference TRBV7-3 and TRBJ1-5): GAGVSQTPSNKVTEKGKYVELRCDPISGHTALYWYRQSLGQGPEFLIYFQGTGAADDSGLPNDRFFAVRPEGSVSTLKIQRTERGDSAVYLCARGRGEQPQHFGDGTRLSIL.